This T cell receptor (beta chain) was captured by sequencing in a study of PD-1 blockade in classical Hodgkin lymphoma. Overall study results and limits: Why the repertoires differ is still unclear, perhaps disease activity or prior therapy. Baseline diversity in complete responders resembled that of newly diagnosed patients. There was a significant rise in CD4+ TCR diversity by C4D1, with no such rise for CD8+.

Clones were sequenced by immunoSEQ multiplex PCR, and TCRdb holds only the in-frame ones, with some missing. The top ten clones hold roughly 7.6% of a sample with 15,000 or so clones, more than 55% of them seen once. This clone is categorized as medium-sized (0.01 to 0.1%). Its antigen is currently unknown. Every patient had relapsed following autologous stem cell transplantation, and cohorts differed in brentuximab vedotin exposure. Responses achieved at best were complete response, partial response or progressive disease. This clonotype was sampled from a human donor with classical Hodgkin lymphoma. The starting material was peripheral blood mononuclear cells (PBMCs), obtained before the second cycle of nivolumab.

The chain's CDR3 is CASSSTQGNYGYTF. In DNA, the CDR3 is TGTGCCAGCAGTTCAACACAGGGGAACTATGGCTACACCTTC. The V call is TRBV27, the J call TRBJ1-2, with TRBD1 identical over 7 bases. The CDR3 is 14 amino acids. V lost 4 bases to trimming and J lost 2 bases; unmatched junction nucleotides: 4. The germline V gene encodes CDR1 MNHEY and CDR2 SMNVEV (reference sequence).